This T cell receptor beta chain was profiled in a study of regulatory T cells in long-lasting Graves disease. Study findings and constraints: Patients with persistent Graves' had lower TCR diversity than newly diagnosed patients. Persistent disease preferred TRBV28, TRBJ1-2 and TRBJ2-5; new disease, TRBV20-1 and TRBJ2-1.

Time point: newly diagnosed GD, antithyroid drugs for less than 3 months. PBMCs were the source of the RNA used for TCR sequencing. Through Arm-PCR of CDR3 regions and iRepertoire HTBI primers, TCR beta libraries were built. Under the authors' procedure: Throughout the samples, researchers identified 62 TRBV and more than twelve TRBJ segments. TCRdb independently ran MiXCR on the multiplex PCR reads; one entry per CDR3 protein. TCRdb's processing, not the study's, gives the V and J calls here. There are a few hundred thousand distinct CDR3 sequences in the sample; 15% occur only once, and about 8.3% lies in the top ten. This clonotype was recorded at least ten times. As yet, its antigen is unknown. V lost 3 bases and J lost 3, with 15 bases in between. The CDR3 consists of 16 residues. The sample was also linked to a second study, of T cells in Graves' hyperthyroidism and ophthalmopathy.

This chain links TRBV12-3 or TRBV12-4 with TRBJ2-1, with no clear D. The starting material was peripheral blood mononuclear cells (PBMCs), obtained at new diagnosis, from a patient treated with antithyroid drugs. The sequence came from a woman aged 35 to 49 with Graves disease. The CDR3 protein is CASSFGLDTIYNEQFF. The CDR3 nucleotides are TGTGCCAGCAGTTTCGGTTTAGACACCATCTACAATGAGCAGTTCTTC.